This is a list of T cell receptor beta chains from one sample in a study of control samples from healthy donors and cancer patients. Generated by immunoSEQ multiplex PCR, the TCRdb table keeps only in-frame clones and is missing some. The table lists tens of thousands of clones, about 90% of them singletons. The sequenced sample was PBMCs. The receptors shown here come from a woman in her sixties or seventies with head and neck cancer. Both conserved end residues are part of each CDR3.

V gene,J gene,CDR3 protein
TRBV4-2,TRBJ1-1,CASSPRSGFNTEAFF
TRBV7-8,TRBJ1-1,CASSLKQGAEAFF
TRBV30,TRBJ2-2,CAWRQGPNTGELFF
TRBV6-5,TRBJ1-2,CASSYSVGKGNYGYTF
TRBV5-4,TRBJ2-2,CASSLGDLTTRGAVF
TRBV5-8,TRBJ1-1,CASRFTGENTEAFF
TRBV14,TRBJ2-1,CASSQDLDCYNEQFF
TRBV6-1,TRBJ2-7,CASSEVGGTFNSYEQYF
TRBV19,TRBJ2-2,CASSRGLQTGELFF
TRBV6-5,TRBJ2-7,CASSYIGQGVGEQYF
TRBV24-1,TRBJ2-7,CATSAAGQTYEQYF
TRBV18,TRBJ2-7,CASSLAGTGVDEQYF
TRBV5-4,TRBJ1-4,CASSLGDRIPPTNEKLFF
TRBV9,TRBJ2-1,CASSVTSGGNEQFF
TRBV29-1,TRBJ1-1,CSVGLQSTEAFF
TRBV13,TRBJ1-6,CASSRRDRNSPLHF
TRBV6-6,TRBJ2-1,CASSYSPGNYNEQFF
TRBV4-3,TRBJ2-3,CASSQSTGTSGRTSTDTQYF
TRBV4-3,TRBJ1-6,CASSPETGTNSPLHF
TRBV19,TRBJ2-2,CASRSGGSGHTGELFF
TRBV3-1/TRBV3-2,TRBJ2-7,CASSSGTGTYEQYF
TRBV19,TRBJ1-1,CASRGQGTAEAFF
TRBV25-1,TRBJ1-2,CASSGRVQNYGYTF
TRBV6-1,TRBJ2-1,CASSDRGLAGVRSYNEQFF
TRBV6-2/TRBV6-3,TRBJ2-5,CASSYLISGGSWEETQYF
TRBV4-2,TRBJ2-7,CASSQGSTRLAFYEQYF
TRBV28,TRBJ1-4,CASSPGGVLDEKLFF
TRBV7-9,TRBJ2-7,CASSKTGPPYEQYF
TRBV24-1,TRBJ2-7,CATSDSLSYEQYF
TRBV5-6,TRBJ2-7,CASSLAQVRTYEQYF
TRBV19,TRBJ2-7,CASSISQGSEQYF
TRBV2,TRBJ2-3,CASARAGTSGTDTQYF
TRBV6-5,TRBJ2-1,CASSPLARNEQFF
TRBV14,TRBJ2-4,CASSQEAGQNIQYF
TRBV29-1,TRBJ1-2,CSVEVGYGYTF
TRBV2,TRBJ1-1,CASIPRSGRNTEAFF
TRBV28,TRBJ2-1,CASTSPSGGSYNEQFF
TRBV6-4,TRBJ2-5,CATSPSGNQETQYF
TRBV11-2,TRBJ2-5,CASSTRLAGGQETQYF
TRBV19,TRBJ2-7,CASSIGTESPYEQYF
TRBV10-1,TRBJ2-2,CASSGDLTGELFF
TRBV5-4,TRBJ1-1,CASSRMAGGNTEAFF
TRBV7-2,TRBJ2-1,CASSRQNYNEQFF
TRBV30,TRBJ1-1,CAWRRGTTAEAFF
TRBV19,TRBJ2-5,CASRPGGGETQYF
TRBV4-1,TRBJ1-3,CASSQGLPHVYSGNTIYF
TRBV30,TRBJ2-7,CAWTSGSVEQYF
TRBV6-6,TRBJ2-3,CASSLGTSVSTDTQYF
TRBV3-1/TRBV3-2,TRBJ2-7,CASSQGPYEQYF
TRBV9,TRBJ2-2,CASSATGLPATGELFF